Listed below are T cell receptor beta chains from one sample, sequenced in a study of blood T cell repertoires in COVID-19. Using immunoSEQ multiplex PCR, the repertoire was profiled, and TCRdb retains in-frame clones only, with some absent. The sample shows roughly 430,000 clones, approximately 88% of them seen only once. The specimen was PBMCs or T cells enriched from blood (not recorded which). The source of these receptors is a woman aged 40 to 50 with acute COVID-19. The CDR3 runs from the conserved cysteine through the conserved F or W. The order of the fields is V gene, J gene, clone size, D gene, CDR3 DNA, CDR3 protein. D genes are given only for firm matches. Clone size is given for some rows only: seen once, a few or many times, or a class if the clone is expanded.

V: TRBV11-2
J: TRBJ2-1
size: .
D: TRBD2
DNA: TGTGCCAGCAGCTCCCGACTAGCGGGGGGGTCTTACAATGAGCAGTTCTTC
CDR3: CASSSRLAGGSYNEQFF

V: TRBV20-1
J: TRBJ1-1
size: .
D: .
DNA: TGCAGTGCTAGAACTGACACTGAAGCTTTCTTT
CDR3: CSARTDTEAFF

V: TRBV6-5
J: TRBJ2-7
size: .
D: TRBD2
DNA: TGTGCCAGCAGTATCAGCGGGATGGAGCAGTACTTC
CDR3: CASSISGMEQYF

V: TRBV27
J: TRBJ2-7
size: .
D: .
DNA: TGTGCCAGCAGGGAGATCTACGAGCAGTACTTC
CDR3: CASREIYEQYF

V: TRBV4-1
J: TRBJ1-4
size: .
D: .
DNA: TGCGCCAGCAGCCAAGGGGCGGGCGAAAAACTGTTTTTT
CDR3: CASSQGAGEKLFF

V: TRBV30
J: TRBJ1-4
size: .
D: .
DNA: TGTGCCTGGAGTGCTTCAGGGTTGAATGAAAAACTGTTTTTT
CDR3: CAWSASGLNEKLFF

V: TRBV19
J: TRBJ2-3
size: .
D: .
DNA: TGTGCCAGTAGTATAGTGGGCGTGGACTACTCTAAGGGAGATACGCAGTATTTT
CDR3: CASSIVGVDYSKGDTQYF

V: TRBV10-3
J: TRBJ2-3
size: .
D: .
DNA: TGTGCCACCCAGGAAGGTAGCACAGATACGCAGTATTTT
CDR3: CATQEGSTDTQYF

V: TRBV5-4
J: TRBJ2-1
size: .
D: .
DNA: TGTGCCAGCAGCTTGGCCGGCCCGGGGGTGGGTGAGCAGTTCTTC
CDR3: CASSLAGPGVGEQFF

V: TRBV7-8
J: TRBJ1-1
size: .
D: .
DNA: TGTGCCAGCAGCTTAGGACTCAGAGAGAACACTGAAGCTTTCTTT
CDR3: CASSLGLRENTEAFF

V: TRBV11-2
J: TRBJ1-1
size: .
D: TRBD1
DNA: TGTGCCAGCAGAACATTCGGACAGGGGAGGACTGAAGCTTTCTTT
CDR3: CASRTFGQGRTEAFF

V: TRBV2
J: TRBJ2-3
size: .
D: TRBD2
DNA: TGTGCCAGCATTCCCAGCGGGGGTTTAGATACGCAGTATTTT
CDR3: CASIPSGGLDTQYF

V: TRBV6-6
J: TRBJ1-1
size: .
D: .
DNA: TGTGCCAGCAGTCGCAAAGGGGGGGGGAACACTGAAGCTTTCTTT
CDR3: CASSRKGGGNTEAFF

V: TRBV2
J: TRBJ1-5
size: .
D: .
DNA: TGTGCCAGCAGTGAAAGGGAGGGGTACAATCAGCCCCAGCATTTT
CDR3: CASSEREGYNQPQHF

V: TRBV5-1
J: TRBJ1-6
size: .
D: TRBD1
DNA: TGCGCCAGCAGCTCCACCTGGACAGGATATAATTCACCCCTCCACTTT
CDR3: CASSSTWTGYNSPLHF

V: TRBV4-1
J: TRBJ2-1
size: .
D: TRBD2
DNA: TGCGCCAGCAGCCAAGAACCCGCGGGGGGTTACAATGAGCAGTTCTTC
CDR3: CASSQEPAGGYNEQFF

V: TRBV9
J: TRBJ1-1
size: once
D: TRBD1
DNA: TGTGCCAGCAGCGTAGACGGGGGCGCTTGGACAGGGGCCCTTAACACTGAAGCTTTCTTT
CDR3: CASSVDGGAWTGALNTEAFF

V: TRBV11-2
J: TRBJ2-7
size: .
D: .
DNA: TGTGCCAGCAGCTTAGATCTGGGGACTGGGACCTACGAGCAGTACTTC
CDR3: CASSLDLGTGTYEQYF

V: TRBV2
J: TRBJ1-5
size: .
D: .
DNA: TGTGCCAGCAGCGCCGTAGAGATTAGCAATCAGCCCCAGCATTTT
CDR3: CASSAVEISNQPQHF

V: TRBV5-1
J: TRBJ1-2
size: .
D: TRBD1
DNA: TGCGCCAGCAGCCTAAGGACAGGGTCTAACTATGGCTACACCTTC
CDR3: CASSLRTGSNYGYTF

V: TRBV18
J: TRBJ2-5
size: .
D: TRBD1
DNA: TGTGCCAGCTCATCCGACAGGGGGACGGTGGAGACCCAGTACTTC
CDR3: CASSSDRGTVETQYF

V: TRBV11-2
J: TRBJ2-2
size: few
D: TRBD2
DNA: TGTGCCAGCAGCTTTCCTAGCGGGGGCCGGAACACCGGGGAGCTGTTTTTT
CDR3: CASSFPSGGRNTGELFF

V: TRBV5-1
J: TRBJ1-1
size: .
D: .
DNA: TGCGCCAGCAGCATAAGGAGTTCGGGATTGAACACTGAAGCTTTCTTT
CDR3: CASSIRSSGLNTEAFF

V: TRBV19
J: TRBJ1-1
size: .
D: .
DNA: TGTGCCAGTAGTACCGCGGGGAGGGACGGCGCTGAAGCTTTCTTT
CDR3: CASSTAGRDGAEAFF

V: TRBV14
J: TRBJ1-1
size: .
D: .
DNA: TGTGCCAGCAGCCGACAACAGGGGAACACTGAAGCTTTCTTT
CDR3: CASSRQQGNTEAFF

V: TRBV24-1
J: TRBJ1-4
size: .
D: TRBD1
DNA: TGTGCCACCAGTGACCCACCTGACAGGGGCTGGGGGAAACTGTTTTTT
CDR3: CATSDPPDRGWGKLFF

V: TRBV3-1/TRBV3-2
J: TRBJ2-3
size: .
D: TRBD2
DNA: TGTGCCAGCAGCCAAGAGGCCCTAGCGGGGGGGCCAGGAGATACGCAGTATTTT
CDR3: CASSQEALAGGPGDTQYF

V: TRBV27
J: TRBJ1-6
size: .
D: .
DNA: TGTGCCAGCTCTGACCTCCAGGGTTATAATTCACCCCTCCACTTT
CDR3: CASSDLQGYNSPLHF

V: TRBV18
J: TRBJ2-2
size: .
D: TRBD2
DNA: TGTGCCAGCTCACCCCTCCGGGGGGGCACCGGGGAGCTGTTTTTT
CDR3: CASSPLRGGTGELFF

V: TRBV2
J: TRBJ2-2
size: .
D: TRBD2
DNA: TGTGCCAGCTCGACTGGGGGGCTAGCGGGGGACACCGGGGAGCTGTTTTTT
CDR3: CASSTGGLAGDTGELFF

V: TRBV3-1/TRBV3-2
J: TRBJ1-2
size: .
D: TRBD1
DNA: TGTGCCAGCAGCCCCTCACAGGGGACGGGCTATGGCTACACCTTC
CDR3: CASSPSQGTGYGYTF

V: TRBV5-1
J: TRBJ2-7
size: .
D: TRBD1
DNA: TGCGCCAGCAGAACCTCGGGCAGGGGGCCGGGGAGCTCCTACGAGCAGTACTTC
CDR3: CASRTSGRGPGSSYEQYF

V: TRBV9
J: TRBJ2-2
size: .
D: .
DNA: TGTGCCAGCAGCGTAGGAGGACAGAACACCGGGGAGCTGTTTTTT
CDR3: CASSVGGQNTGELFF

V: TRBV7-9
J: TRBJ2-7
size: .
D: .
DNA: TGTGCCAGCAGCTCCTTTGTGACTGCTACCTACGAGCAGTACTTC
CDR3: CASSSFVTATYEQYF

V: TRBV5-1
J: TRBJ1-1
size: .
D: .
DNA: TGCGCCAGCAGCTTGGCAGGGGCAGGAACTGAAGCTTTCTTT
CDR3: CASSLAGAGTEAFF

V: TRBV21-1
J: TRBJ1-1
size: .
D: .
DNA: TGTGCCAGCAGCAAAGTGGACAGGGGCGGCCCTGAAGCTTTCTTT
CDR3: CASSKVDRGGPEAFF

V: TRBV7-8
J: TRBJ1-3
size: .
D: .
DNA: TGTGCCAGCAGCTCCGGACAGAGCTCTGGAAACACCATATATTTT
CDR3: CASSSGQSSGNTIYF

V: TRBV6-2/TRBV6-3
J: TRBJ1-2
size: .
D: .
DNA: TGTGCCAGCAGTCCGGACTCCGACCGCTATGGCTACACCTTC
CDR3: CASSPDSDRYGYTF

V: TRBV24-1
J: TRBJ1-2
size: .
D: TRBD1
DNA: TGTGCCACCAGTGATTCAGGACAGGGATTGAATGGCTACACCTTC
CDR3: CATSDSGQGLNGYTF

V: TRBV20-1
J: TRBJ1-6
size: few
D: .
DNA: TGCAGTGCTAGTTCGGCCGGGGTCAATTCACCCCTCCACTTT
CDR3: CSASSAGVNSPLHF

V: TRBV2
J: TRBJ1-5
size: .
D: TRBD1
DNA: TGTGCCAGCAGTGAAGGGACAGGGGATCAGCCCCAGCATTTT
CDR3: CASSEGTGDQPQHF

V: TRBV30
J: TRBJ2-1
size: .
D: .
DNA: TGTGCCTGGACCCAAGGGGGGGGACCCTACAATGAGCAGTTCTTC
CDR3: CAWTQGGGPYNEQFF

V: TRBV19
J: TRBJ2-4
size: .
D: TRBD1
DNA: TGTGCCAGTAGTATAGGCTGGGGACAGGGAAACATTCAGTACTTC
CDR3: CASSIGWGQGNIQYF

V: TRBV18
J: TRBJ2-7
size: few
D: .
DNA: TGTGCCAGCTCACGGGGCCCCGGCTACGAGCAGTACTTC
CDR3: CASSRGPGYEQYF

V: TRBV19
J: TRBJ2-5
size: .
D: TRBD2
DNA: TGTGCCAGTAGTAAGAGGACTAGCGGGGGGAAAGCGACCCAGTACTTC
CDR3: CASSKRTSGGKATQYF

V: TRBV10-2
J: TRBJ1-6
size: .
D: TRBD1
DNA: TGCGCCAGCAGTGAAAGGACAGGTGGCCCTCTTAATTCACCCCTCCACTTT
CDR3: CASSERTGGPLNSPLHF

V: TRBV14
J: TRBJ1-6
size: .
D: .
DNA: TGTGCCAGCCAAAGCGGGTTTTACTATAATTCACCCCTCCACTTT
CDR3: CASQSGFYYNSPLHF

V: TRBV13
J: TRBJ1-2
size: .
D: TRBD1
DNA: TGTGCCAGCAGCGGACGGGACAGGATTTATGGCTACACCTTC
CDR3: CASSGRDRIYGYTF

V: TRBV5-1
J: TRBJ1-6
size: .
D: TRBD1
DNA: TGCGCCAGCAGCTTGGGTCTGGGGGGACAGCCGAATTCACCCCTCCACTTT
CDR3: CASSLGLGGQPNSPLHF

V: TRBV7-2
J: TRBJ2-7
size: .
D: TRBD2
DNA: TGTGCCAGCAGTCTCAGCGGGGACTCCTACGAGCAGTACTTC
CDR3: CASSLSGDSYEQYF

V: TRBV10-3
J: TRBJ1-1
size: .
D: .
DNA: TGTGCCATCTCCCAGAGGGTGGATCTTCCTGAAGCTTTCTTT
CDR3: CAISQRVDLPEAFF

V: TRBV18
J: TRBJ1-1
size: .
D: .
DNA: TGTGCCAGCTCAGAGGGTGGAGGACGTTATGAAGCTTTCTTT
CDR3: CASSEGGGRYEAFF

V: TRBV5-1
J: TRBJ1-1
size: .
D: .
DNA: TGCGCCAGCAGCACCCCAGGAAACACTGAAGCTTTCTTT
CDR3: CASSTPGNTEAFF

V: TRBV5-8
J: TRBJ1-2
size: .
D: .
DNA: TGTGCCAGCAGCTCAAGGGACAACGGCTACACCTTC
CDR3: CASSSRDNGYTF

V: TRBV12-3/TRBV12-4
J: TRBJ1-5
size: .
D: .
DNA: TGTGCCAGCAGTCTGTCCGGGAAATCGCCCCAGCATTTT
CDR3: CASSLSGKSPQHF

V: TRBV30
J: TRBJ2-7
size: once
D: TRBD1
DNA: TGTGCCTCTTTCCCGGGACAGGGAGCTCACGAGCAGTACTTC
CDR3: CASFPGQGAHEQYF

V: TRBV27
J: TRBJ1-6
size: .
D: .
DNA: TGTGCCAGCAGTTTGGGCAGGGGTGGTAGTTCACCCCTCCACTTT
CDR3: CASSLGRGGSSPLHF

V: TRBV5-4
J: TRBJ2-3
size: .
D: .
DNA: TGTGCCAGCAGCTTGCAGACAGCCACAGATACGCAGTATTTT
CDR3: CASSLQTATDTQYF